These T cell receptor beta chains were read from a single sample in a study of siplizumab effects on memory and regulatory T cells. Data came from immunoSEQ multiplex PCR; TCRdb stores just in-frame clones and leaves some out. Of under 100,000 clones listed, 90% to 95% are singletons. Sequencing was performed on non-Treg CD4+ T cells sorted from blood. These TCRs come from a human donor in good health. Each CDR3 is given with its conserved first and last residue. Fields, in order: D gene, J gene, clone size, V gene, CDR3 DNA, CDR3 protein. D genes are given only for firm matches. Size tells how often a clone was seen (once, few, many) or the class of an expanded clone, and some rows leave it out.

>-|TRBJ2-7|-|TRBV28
TGTGCCAGCAGTAGGGACACAGCCTACGAGCAGTACTTC
CASSRDTAYEQYF
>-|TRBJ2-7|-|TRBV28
TGTGCCAGCAACAAACAGGGTTCCTACGAGCAGTACTTC
CASNKQGSYEQYF
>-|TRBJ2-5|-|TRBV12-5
TGTGCTAGTGGTTTGGTACTTGGGCCGAAGGGGACCCAGTACTTC
CASGLVLGPKGTQYF
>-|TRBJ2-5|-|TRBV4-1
TGCGCCAGCAGCCAAGTGTCTATTCAAGAGACCCAGTACTTC
CASSQVSIQETQYF
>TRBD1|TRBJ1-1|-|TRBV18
TGTGCCAGCTCACTAACAGGGGTGAACACTGAAGCTTTCTTT
CASSLTGVNTEAFF
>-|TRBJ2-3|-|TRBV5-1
TGCGCCAGCAGTCGGGATGGGGTCACAGATACGCAGTATTTT
CASSRDGVTDTQYF
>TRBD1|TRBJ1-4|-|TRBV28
TGTGCCAGCAGTTTCGCAGGGGGTGAGGAAAAACTGTTTTTT
CASSFAGGEEKLFF
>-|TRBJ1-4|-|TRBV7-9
TGTGCCAGCAGTCTCGCGGCCGAAAAACTGTTTTTT
CASSLAAEKLFF
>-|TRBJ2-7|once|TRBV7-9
TGTGCCAGCAGCTTAGCGTGGGGGTCCTACGAGCAGTACTTC
CASSLAWGSYEQYF
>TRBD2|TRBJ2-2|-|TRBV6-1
TGTGCCAGCAGTGGACTAGCGGGAAACACCGGGGAGCTGTTTTTT
CASSGLAGNTGELFF
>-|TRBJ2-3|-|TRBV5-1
TGCGCCAGCAGGGCGGGCCCCACAGATACGCAGTATTTT
CASRAGPTDTQYF
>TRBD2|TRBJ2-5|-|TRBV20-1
TGCAGTAAACTAGCGGGAGAGACCCAGTACTTC
CSKLAGETQYF
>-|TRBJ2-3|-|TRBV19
TGTGCCAGTAGTATCCGTCGATTAGCAGCAGACTTCACAGATACGCAGTATTTT
CASSIRRLAADFTDTQYF
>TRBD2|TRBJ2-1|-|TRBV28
TGTGCCAGCACTGCCAGCGGGAGGCGAGGTGAGCAGTTCTTC
CASTASGRRGEQFF
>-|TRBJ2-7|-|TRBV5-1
TGCGCCAGCAGCTTGGGGTTAGAGATCCACGAGCAGTACTTC
CASSLGLEIHEQYF
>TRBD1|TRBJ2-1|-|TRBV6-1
TGTGCCAGCAGTCCCGAAGCCGGACAGGGTGAGCAGTTCTTC
CASSPEAGQGEQFF
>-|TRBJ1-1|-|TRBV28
TGTGCCAGCAGCGTGTACACCGAAGCTTTCTTT
CASSVYTEAFF
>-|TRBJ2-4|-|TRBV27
TGTGCCAGCAGCGAGGGGTTGGGAAACATTCAGTACTTC
CASSEGLGNIQYF
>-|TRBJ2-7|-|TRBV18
TGTGCCAGCTCACCGAGCCAGCAGGCCCACGAGCAGTACTTC
CASSPSQQAHEQYF
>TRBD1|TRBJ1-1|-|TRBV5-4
TGTGCCAGCAGCCCGACAGGGTCCATGAACACTGAAGCTTTCTTT
CASSPTGSMNTEAFF
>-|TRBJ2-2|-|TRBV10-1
TGCGCCAGCAGGGAAGACAACACCGGGGAGCTGTTTTTT
CASREDNTGELFF
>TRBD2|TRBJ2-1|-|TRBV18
TGTGCCAGCTCACCACCGGGAGGGTCTAATGAGCAGTTCTTC
CASSPPGGSNEQFF
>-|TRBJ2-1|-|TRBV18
TGTGCCAGCTCACCAAGCCAGAACAATGAGCAGTTCTTC
CASSPSQNNEQFF
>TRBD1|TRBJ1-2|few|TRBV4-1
TGCGCCAGCAGCCAAGAAACTAGGAGAGGACAGGGATCCCTTGGCTATGGCTACACCTTC
CASSQETRRGQGSLGYGYTF
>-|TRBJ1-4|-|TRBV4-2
TGTGCCAGCAGCCAAGAGGGCGGATCAACTAATGAAAAACTGTTTTTT
CASSQEGGSTNEKLFF
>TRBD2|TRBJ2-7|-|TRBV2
TGTGCCACGTACGAGTCACTAGCGGGATCGGGCGAGCAGTACTTC
CATYESLAGSGEQYF
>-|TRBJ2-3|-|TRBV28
TGTGCCAGCAGTCCGAGCGGGTACAGCACAGATACGCAGTATTTT
CASSPSGYSTDTQYF
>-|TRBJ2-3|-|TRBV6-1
TGTGCCAGTCTTCCCACAGGGTTTTTGACAGATACGCAGTATTTT
CASLPTGFLTDTQYF
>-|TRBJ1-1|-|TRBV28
TGTGCCAGCAGTCCTACAGGTTTCGCTGAAGCTTTCTTT
CASSPTGFAEAFF
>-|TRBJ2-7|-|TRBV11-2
TGTGCCAGCAGCCGCCAGGGGCAGTACTTC
CASSRQGQYF
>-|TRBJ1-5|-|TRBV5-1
TGCGCCAGCAGACGAGACGGTCTCCATCAGCCCCAGCATTTT
CASRRDGLHQPQHF
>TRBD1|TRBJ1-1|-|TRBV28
TGTGCCAGCAGTGCGGCCGGGACAGGGGATTTTGCGGCTTTCTTT
CASSAAGTGDFAAFF
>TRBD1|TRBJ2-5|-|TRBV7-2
TGTGCCAGCACCCCCGAGACAGGGGGCCGGGGGACCCAGTACTTC
CASTPETGGRGTQYF
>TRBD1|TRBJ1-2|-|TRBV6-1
TGTGCCAGCAGGGCCGGACAGGAAAGGGATGGCTACACCTTC
CASRAGQERDGYTF
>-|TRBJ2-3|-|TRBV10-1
TGCGCCAGCAGTGAGCCAGGGGCTAGCACAGATACGCAGTATTTT
CASSEPGASTDTQYF
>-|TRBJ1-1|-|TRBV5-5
TGTGCCAGCAGCTTGGCCCAAGGGCGCATGAACACTGAAGCTTTCTTT
CASSLAQGRMNTEAFF
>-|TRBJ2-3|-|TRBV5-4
TGTGCCAGCAGACAGGGAGGGGGCACAGATACGCAGTATTTT
CASRQGGGTDTQYF
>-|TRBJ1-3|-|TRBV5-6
TGTGCCAGCAGCTTATGGGGGACTGGAAACACCATATATTTT
CASSLWGTGNTIYF
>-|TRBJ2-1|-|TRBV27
TGTGCCAGCAGTTTGAGGCTAGAGAGGAGTGAGCAGTTCTTC
CASSLRLERSEQFF
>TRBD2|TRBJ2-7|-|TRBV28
TGTGCCAGCAGTGGAAGCCCGGGACTACGGCGGCAGTACTTC
CASSGSPGLRRQYF
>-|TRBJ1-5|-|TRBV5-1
TGCGCCAGCAGCTTGAATTCCGATCAGCCCCAGCATTTT
CASSLNSDQPQHF
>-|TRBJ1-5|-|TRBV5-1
TGCGCCAGCAGCAGTGGGGGATCGGGCAATCAGCCCCAGCATTTT
CASSSGGSGNQPQHF
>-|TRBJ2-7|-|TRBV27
TGTGCCAGCAGATCCACCAGGTCAGGACATCACGAGCAGTACTTC
CASRSTRSGHHEQYF
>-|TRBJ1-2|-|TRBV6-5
TGTGCCAGCAGCCGGGGAATACGCTATGGCTACACCTTC
CASSRGIRYGYTF
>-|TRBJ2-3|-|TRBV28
TGTGCCAGCAGTACCTCGGCGATAGCGGCCAGCACAGATACGCAGTATTTT
CASSTSAIAASTDTQYF
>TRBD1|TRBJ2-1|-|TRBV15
TGTGCCACCAGCAGACGGACAGGGATCGGGGAGCAGTTCTTC
CATSRRTGIGEQFF
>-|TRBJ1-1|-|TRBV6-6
TGTGCCAGCAGTCCCGATTGGGGGCCGAACACTGAAGCTTTCTTT
CASSPDWGPNTEAFF
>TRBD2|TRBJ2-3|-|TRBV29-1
TGCAGCGCGGGACTAGCTCTATACACAGATACGCAGTATTTT
CSAGLALYTDTQYF
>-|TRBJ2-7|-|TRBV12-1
TGTGCCAGCAGCTTTTTTTTGTCTAGCGGGACCTACGAGCAGTACTTC
CASSFFLSSGTYEQYF
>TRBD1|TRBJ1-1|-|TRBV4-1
TGCGCCAGCAGCCCACGACAGGGACAGAACACTGAAGCTTTCTTT
CASSPRQGQNTEAFF
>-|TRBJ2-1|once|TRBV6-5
TGTGCCAGCAGCCCACGGGGTATGGACAATGAGCAGTTCTTC
CASSPRGMDNEQFF
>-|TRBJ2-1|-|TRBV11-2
TGTGCCAGCAGCTCTCAGGGGATTGGGGGCAATGAGCAGTTCTTC
CASSSQGIGGNEQFF
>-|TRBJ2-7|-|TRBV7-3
TGTGCCAGCAGCCCGGGACACCGCCACGAGCAGTACTTC
CASSPGHRHEQYF
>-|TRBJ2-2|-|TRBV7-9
TGTGCCAGCAGTTTTAGGACAGCTACTCCCGGGGAGCTGTTTTTT
CASSFRTATPGELFF
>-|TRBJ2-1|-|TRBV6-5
TGTGCCAGTCGGGGACCGTCCTACAATGAGCAGTTCTTC
CASRGPSYNEQFF
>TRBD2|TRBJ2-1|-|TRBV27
TGTGCCAGCGCTCCCGCGGGGGGGTACAATGAGCAGTTCTTC
CASAPAGGYNEQFF
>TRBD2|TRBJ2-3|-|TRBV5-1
TGCGCCAGCAGCCCCGGGACTAGCGGGAGGGCCCTCGGAGATACGCAGTATTTT
CASSPGTSGRALGDTQYF
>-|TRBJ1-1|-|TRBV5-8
TGTGCCAGCACCAATTTAGGCGGAGCTGAAGCTTTCTTT
CASTNLGGAEAFF
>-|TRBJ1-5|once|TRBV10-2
TGCGCCAGCAGTGGTGCATACAATCAGCCCCAGCATTTT
CASSGAYNQPQHF
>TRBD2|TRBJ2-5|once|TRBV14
TGTGCCAGCAGCCATTCGGGACTAGCGGGAGGGCCGAAGACCCAGTACTTC
CASSHSGLAGGPKTQYF